A single sample is the source of the 27 T cell receptor beta chains below, sequenced in a study of T cell repertoires in cytomegalovirus infection. TCRdb fed the reads into MiXCR, producing one record per CDR3 protein. Among nearly 650,000 distinct CDR3 sequences, around 24% were seen once, and the ten largest hold roughly 8%. Sequencing used CD8+ T cells from PBMCs. These receptors all come from a human donor in good health (CMV status not recorded). Some clones in this sample may be carry-over from other donors' samples.

A remark on this clonotype: One end of the junction is discordant with germline, which a read error may explain. The chain carries TRBV7-8 and TRBJ2-5, with D tentatively TRBD1 or TRBD2 (5 bases each). The CDR3 is 17 residues long. Germline CDR1 reads SGHVS; CDR2 reads FQNEAQ. CDR3 sequence: CASTFQVIEGYQETQYF. For the CDR3, the DNA is TGTGCCAGCACCTTCCAGGTCATTGAGGGGTACCAGGAGACCCAGTACTTC. The full variable domain, in which reference TRBV7-8 and TRBJ2-5 provide the parts outside the CDR3, is GAGVSQSPRYKVAKRGQDVALRCDPISGHVSLFWYQQALGQGPEFLTYFQNEAQLDKSGLPSDRFFAERPEGSVSTLKIQRTQQEDSAVYLCASTFQVIEGYQETQYFGPGTRLLVL.

This clonotype was counted a few times. The chain joins TRBV15 to TRBJ1-1, with D hard to call. This CDR3 region has 14 residues. V was trimmed by 1 base and J by 3 bases, leaving 9 bases between them. Germline V gene sequence: CDR1 LNHNV, CDR2 YYDKDF (reference sequence). CDR3 residues: CATSRGRTYTEAFF. The CDR3, as DNA: TGTGCCACCAGCAGAGGCCGGACCTACACTGAAGCTTTCTTT.

A few counts support this clonotype. The V and J genes are TRBV2 and TRBJ2-1; 7 bases agree with TRBD1. This CDR3 has 15 residues. The V gene's germline CDR1 is SNHLY and CDR2 FYNNEI. With V trimmed by 7 bases and J by 4 bases, 10 bases remained unmatched. The CDR3 is CASTRTGPGYNEQFF. The CDR3 DNA sequence: TGTGCCAGCACCAGGACAGGACCCGGTTACAATGAGCAGTTCTTC.

In regard to this clonotype: One end of the junction is discordant with germline, which a read error may explain. The chain combines TRBV6-2 or TRBV6-3 with TRBJ2-1; D might be TRBD1 (5 bases). This CDR3 is built from 15 residues. Germline V gene lookup returns CDR1 MNHEY and CDR2 SVGEGT. The CDR3 loop is CVSSEVQGRYNEQFF. CDR3 sequence (DNA): TGTGTCAGCAGCGAGGTGCAGGGTAGATACAATGAGCAGTTCTTC.

Notes on this clonotype: A clone one base away is much larger, so this may be a read error. The chain couples TRBV7-6 to TRBJ2-2, with D possibly TRBD2 on 6 matching bases. CDR3 length: 15 residues. The germline V gene encodes CDR1 SGHVS and CDR2 FNYEAQ. Trimming stripped 5 bases from V and 7 bases from J, with 17 bases between. CDR3 coding DNA: TGTGCCAGCAGCGGACATGGCGGGGAAATCGGGGAGCTGTTTTTT. Translating gives CASSGHGGEIGELFF.

The CDR3 DNA follows: TGTGCCACCTACCATCGGAGCGGCTCTGGAAACACCATATATTTT. Amino acids: CATYHRSGSGNTIYF. The rearrangement uses TRBV15 and TRBJ1-3; D is uncertain. The CDR3 extends over 15 amino acids. Germline-derived CDR1 and CDR2 are LNHNV and YYDKDF (reference sequence). Trimming removed 8 bases from V and 0 bases from J, with 14 bases in between.

This clonotype was found a few times. The chain joins TRBV6-5 to TRBJ1-1, with 7 bases fitting TRBD1. The CDR3 contains 17 residues. Germline assignment: CDR1 MNHEY and CDR2 SVGAGI. The trim removed 0 bases at V and 1 base at J, leaving 8 bases unmatched. CDR3 residues: CASSYSIGRQGNTEAFF. The CDR3 nucleotides are TGTGCCAGCAGTTACTCGATAGGGAGACAGGGGAACACTGAAGCTTTCTTT.

As to this clonotype: One end of the junction fails to match germline, which may point to a read error. The chain links TRBV6-2 or TRBV6-3 to TRBJ2-1, with 10 positions matching TRBD2. CDR1 is MNHEY, CDR2 SVGEGT, per germline. The CDR3 consists of 16 residues. The CDR3 sequence: CTSSFSTSGAENEQFF. The CDR3 nucleotides are TGTACCAGCAGTTTTTCTACTAGCGGGGCTGAAAATGAGCAGTTCTTC.

This clonotype was seen many times. V gene TRBV12-3 or TRBV12-4 combines with J gene TRBJ1-3; D is possibly TRBD1 (5 bases). The CDR3 loop spans 13 amino acids. Trimming stripped 7 bases from V and 4 bases from J, with 11 bases between. In DNA form, the CDR3 reads TGTGCCAGCATGACAGCTGCAGGAAACACCATATATTTT. It yields the protein CASMTAAGNTIYF.

This clonotype was detected a few times. This chain connects TRBV3-1 to TRBJ1-1, with D perhaps matching TRBD1 (5 bases). Germline V gene lookup returns CDR1 LGHDT and CDR2 YNNKEL (reference sequence). V was pared by 5 bases and J by 14 bases, with 21 bases between. This CDR3 has 13 residues. DNA for the CDR3: TGTGCCAGCAGCTCCCTAGAAGGGGACGCCGAATTCTTT. Its protein product is CASSSLEGDAEFF. Full variable domain (outside the CDR3, taken from reference TRBV3-1 and TRBJ1-1): DTAVSQTPKYLVTQMGNDKSIKCEQNLGHDTMYWYKQDSKKFLKIMFSYNNKELIINETVPNRFSPKSPDKAHLNLHINSLELGDSAVYFCASSSLEGDAEFFGQGTRLTVV.

The chain uses TRBV7-6 and TRBJ2-5; weak D call: TRBD2 (6 bases). V was trimmed by 4 bases and J by 4 bases, leaving 16 bases between them. The CDR3 runs 15 residues. The germline V gene encodes CDR1 SGHVS and CDR2 FNYEAQ. CDR3 DNA: TGTGCCAGCAGCTCCCGGGACTTAACCCCAGAGACCCAGTACTTC. This codes for CASSSRDLTPETQYF.

This clonotype came up many times. J is TRBJ2-7 and V is TRBV7-9; the D gene is possibly TRBD2 (7 bases). Germline CDR1 and CDR2: SEHNR and FQNEAQ (reference sequence). This CDR3 has 12 residues. V lost 6 bases and J 7 bases, leaving 13 bases between the germline ends. The CDR3 reads CASSRGALEQYF. The CDR3 region has the DNA TGTGCCAGCAGTCGGGGGGCGCTTGAGCAGTACTTC.

The chain joins TRBV6-5 to TRBJ1-5, with D perhaps matching TRBD1 (5 bases). Trimming cost V 5 bases and J 5 bases, with 16 bases left between them. CDR1 is MNHEY and CDR2 is SVGAGI in the germline V gene. CDR3 length: 15 residues. CDR3 bases: TGTGCCAGCAGTCCTTGGGACGGAGGAGATCAGCCCCAGCATTTT. Protein product: CASSPWDGGDQPQHF.

On this clonotype itself: A much larger clone differs by one base, so this may be a read error. In this CDR3 the conserved last residue, phenylalanine or tryptophan, is missing, so a read error is likely. The chain joins TRBV28 to TRBJ2-7; D may correspond to TRBD1 or TRBD2 (5 bases each). Trimming removed 6 bases from V and 3 bases from J, with 18 bases in between. The CDR3 covers 15 residues. The germline CDR1 and CDR2 sequences are MDHEN and SYDVKM. CDR3 amino acids: CASSLTWDRHYEQYS. The CDR3 coding sequence is TGTGCCAGCAGCCTTACATGGGACCGACACTACGAGCAGTACTCC.

This clonotype has only a few counts. The chain has TRBV4-1 and TRBJ2-1, with unresolved D. Per the germline V gene, CDR1 is MGHRA and CDR2 is YSYEKL. Trimming pared 4 bases from V and 0 bases from J, leaving 13 bases between. The CDR3 runs 16 residues. CDR3 sequence: CASSLPRGSSYNEQFF. As DNA, the CDR3 is TGCGCCAGCAGCCTTCCTAGAGGAAGCTCCTACAATGAGCAGTTCTTC.

This clonotype was detected a few times. The rearrangement links TRBV7-9 to TRBJ2-1, with 8 bases matching TRBD1. The V gene's germline CDR1 is SEHNR and CDR2 FQNEAQ (reference sequence). J gave up 0 bases and V 3 bases, and 13 bases lay outside the gene matches. The CDR3 is 19 residues long. This chain's CDR3 is CASSFPRTGPGSSYNEQFF. The CDR3 region has the DNA TGTGCCAGCAGCTTCCCTCGGACAGGGCCGGGGAGCTCCTACAATGAGCAGTTCTTC.

This clonotype has a handful of counts. J is TRBJ2-1 and V is TRBV4-1; D remains unclear. The V and J ends lost 2 bases and 7 bases respectively, with 3 bases between them. The CDR3 totals 11 residues. The germline gives CDR1 MGHRA, CDR2 YSYEKL. The CDR3 spells CASSQQNEQFF. The CDR3 DNA sequence: TGCGCCAGCAGCCAACAGAATGAGCAGTTCTTC.

The chain couples TRBV28 to TRBJ1-1; 7 nucleotides agree with TRBD1. Trimming at V came to 9 bases and at J to 4 bases, leaving 11 bases not matched to a gene. Germline CDR1 MDHEN, CDR2 SYDVKM. This CDR3 comprises 14 residues. CDR3 residues: CASGQAGFGTEAFF. In nucleotides, the CDR3 is TGTGCCAGTGGACAGGCGGGGTTTGGCACTGAAGCTTTCTTT.

The chain recombines TRBV19 with TRBJ2-1, with D perhaps TRBD1 (5 bases). Deletions cut 3 bases from V and 1 base from J, with 7 bases between. Germline V gene data show CDR1 as LNHDA and CDR2 as SQIVND (reference sequence). This CDR3 has 14 residues. This CDR3 reads CASSIQGSYNEQFF. The CDR3 bases are TGTGCCAGTAGTATCCAGGGATCCTACAATGAGCAGTTCTTC.

CDR3 DNA sequence: TGTGCCAGCAGTGCCGAAAGGGGAGCGGGGGCTAACTACGAGCAGTACGTC. The encoded protein is CASSAERGAGANYEQYV. The V and J genes are TRBV2 and TRBJ2-7; 8 nucleotides match TRBD2. With V trimmed by 4 bases and J by 3 bases, 14 bases remained unmatched. From germline, CDR1 is SNHLY and CDR2 FYNNEI. The CDR3 has 17 residues.

There are a few counts of this clonotype. The chain recombines TRBV7-6 with TRBJ1-2; D is unresolved. V was clipped by 1 base and J by 7 bases, with 10 bases between them. The germline V gene encodes CDR1 SGHVS and CDR2 FNYEAQ. The CDR3 covers 13 residues. The CDR3 DNA sequence: TGTGCCAGCAGCTTAGATTACGGTGGTGGCTACACCTTC. Translation gives CASSLDYGGGYTF. The full variable domain, with the rest looked up from reference TRBV7-6 and TRBJ1-2, is GAGVSQSPRYKVTKRGQDVALRCDPISGHVSLYWYRQALGQGPEFLTYFNYEAQQDKSGLPNDRFSAERPEGSISTLTIQRTEQRDSAMYRCASSLDYGGGYTFGSGTRLTVV.

Details on this clonotype: Just one base apart from a much larger clone, this may be a read error. The CDR3 spells CASSDPRRFTDTQYF. The CDR3 nucleotides read TGTGCCAGCAGTGACCCTCGCAGATTCACAGATACGCAGTATTTT. The chain carries TRBV25-1 and TRBJ2-3; D unresolved. CDR3 length equals 15 residues. Germline V CDR1 and CDR2: MGHDK, SYGVNS. The ends were cut back, 3 bases at V and 2 bases at J, with 12 bases in the middle.

The chain links TRBV6-6 to TRBJ2-5; D possibly corresponds to TRBD1 (6 bases). Trimming stripped 1 base from V and 4 bases from J, with 19 bases between. This CDR3 contains 17 residues. Looked up from germline, CDR1 is MNHNY and CDR2 is SVGAGI (reference sequence). In DNA, the CDR3 is TGTGCCAGCAGTTACTTGACACCATCAGGGGCCTCAGAGACCCAGTACTTC. This gives the protein CASSYLTPSGASETQYF.

This clonotype was counted many times. The rearrangement links TRBV7-9 to TRBJ2-1; 7 bases agree with TRBD1. CDR1 is SEHNR and CDR2 is FQNEAQ in the germline V gene (reference sequence). There are 12 residues in the CDR3. The J segment lost 12 bases and the V segment lost 4 bases, leaving 6 bases of the junction unmatched. The CDR3, as DNA: TGTGCCAGCAGCTACGACAGGGAACGGCAGTTCTTC. Translating it yields CASSYDRERQFF. Complete variable domain (other parts from reference TRBV7-9 and TRBJ2-1): DTGVSQNPRHKITKRGQNVTFRCDPISEHNRLYWYRQTLGQGPEFLTYFQNEAQLEKSRLLSDRFSAERPKGSFSTLEIQRTEQGDSAMYLCASSYDRERQFFGPGTRLTVL.

The rearrangement joins TRBV5-1 to TRBJ2-6; 9 positions match TRBD1. Germline V gene lookup returns CDR1 SGHRS and CDR2 YFSETQ. CDR3 length equals 18 residues. Trimming cost V 2 bases and J 5 bases; bases outside gene matches: 11. The CDR3 is CASSLTGGETPRANVLTF. For the CDR3, the DNA is TGCGCCAGCAGCTTAACAGGGGGCGAAACTCCGAGGGCCAACGTCCTGACTTTC.

In this sample, this clonotype turned up once. A read error may be the cause here, since a much bigger clone is one base away. This chain connects TRBV7-2 to TRBJ2-3; no clear D. This CDR3 comprises 15 residues. CDR1 is SGHTA and CDR2 is FQGNSA in the germline V gene. DNA for the CDR3: TGTGCCAGCACTTTAAGAGCGCAGTTCACAGATATGCAGTATTTT. Its translation: CASTLRAQFTDMQYF. Using reference TRBV7-2 and TRBJ2-3 for the parts outside the CDR3, the full variable domain is GAGVSQSPSNKVTEKGKDVELRCDPISGHTALYWYRQSLGQGLEFLIYFQGNSAPDKSGLPSDRFSAERTGGSVSTLTIQRTQQEDSAVYLCASTLRAQFTDMQYFGPGTRLTVL.

This chain links TRBV7-9 with TRBJ2-5, with D unresolved. CDR3 length: 11 amino acids. Germline values: CDR1 SEHNR, CDR2 FQNEAQ (reference sequence). V shed 5 bases and J shed 8 bases, with 9 bases lying between them. The CDR3 sequence: CASSAHPTQYF. CDR3 coding DNA: TGTGCCAGCAGCGCGCACCCTACCCAGTACTTC. Together with reference TRBV7-9 and TRBJ2-5, the CDR3 gives the full variable domain: DTGVSQNPRHKITKRGQNVTFRCDPISEHNRLYWYRQTLGQGPEFLTYFQNEAQLEKSRLLSDRFSAERPKGSFSTLEIQRTEQGDSAMYLCASSAHPTQYFGPGTRLLVL.